The 2 T cell receptor beta chains reported below all come from one sample, sequenced in a study of OX40 agonist ivuxolimab in advanced cancers. This table comes from immunoSEQ multiplex PCR, and its TCRdb copy is limited to in-frame clones, with some not included. Of 65,000 to 75,000 clones in the sample, around 83% were seen once. The sequencing used CD4+ or CD8+ T cells sorted from blood, collected in a trial of the OX40 agonist ivuxolimab. The receptors come from an adult with an advanced solid tumor such as melanoma, head and neck, liver or kidney cancer.

J is TRBJ2-1 and V is TRBV5-1; 15 bases map to TRBD2. Germline trimming cut 8 bases from V and 3 bases from J; bases unmatched to any gene: 6. The CDR3 contains 16 residues. Germline V gene sequence: CDR1 SGHRS, CDR2 YFSETQ. This CDR3 reads CASEGLAGGLYNEQFF. In DNA, the CDR3 is TGCGCCAGTGAGGGACTAGCGGGAGGACTCTACAATGAGCAGTTCTTC.

The rearrangement joins TRBV5-6 to TRBJ2-7; no reliable D call. Trimming took off 0 bases at V and 2 bases at J, with 12 bases between the two ends. Germline CDR1 reads SGHDT; CDR2 reads YYEEEE. The CDR3 covers 15 residues. DNA of the CDR3: TGTGCCAGCAGCTTGGAGCCAACTGTTCCCTACGAGCAGTACTTC. Its protein is CASSLEPTVPYEQYF.